This T cell receptor beta chain is from a study of immune heterogeneity within non-small cell lung tumors. The overall study: Histology included several squamous cell carcinomas, roughly eleven non-squamous carcinomas and 1 unspecified tumor.

Study outcomes and limitations: Different patients shared few of their high-frequency T-cell receptor beta clonotypes. Within a patient, dominant CDR3 beta clonotypes were shared across sites, though different locations had unique frequent clones.

Template was bulk tumor genomic DNA, roughly 580 ng per sample. Several biopsies per primary tumor were taken during surgery, spaced as far apart as possible. Newly diagnosed with untreated non-small cell lung cancer, the patients underwent curative surgery. As for this clonotype: The antigen remains unidentified. The junction and the germline gene differ at one end; a read error may be behind it.

CDR1 MNHEY and CDR2 SVGEGT come from the germline V gene. This CDR3 is 13 amino acids long. Multiplex PCR was performed with 32 V and 13 J primers, and it amplified TCR beta CDR3. TCRdb ran MiXCR on the multiplex PCR reads and lists one entry per CDR3 protein. The sample holds tens of thousands of distinct CDR3 sequences, around 30% seen once. The rearrangement links TRBV6-2 or TRBV6-3 to TRBJ1-2; D call uncertain. The sequence was collected from a man aged 35 to 55 with non-small cell lung cancer. Sequenced sample: lung tumor tissue. CDR3 nucleotide sequence: TGTGCCAGCAGTTACAACAACATAGATGGCTACACTTTC. It yields the protein CASSYNNIDGYTF.